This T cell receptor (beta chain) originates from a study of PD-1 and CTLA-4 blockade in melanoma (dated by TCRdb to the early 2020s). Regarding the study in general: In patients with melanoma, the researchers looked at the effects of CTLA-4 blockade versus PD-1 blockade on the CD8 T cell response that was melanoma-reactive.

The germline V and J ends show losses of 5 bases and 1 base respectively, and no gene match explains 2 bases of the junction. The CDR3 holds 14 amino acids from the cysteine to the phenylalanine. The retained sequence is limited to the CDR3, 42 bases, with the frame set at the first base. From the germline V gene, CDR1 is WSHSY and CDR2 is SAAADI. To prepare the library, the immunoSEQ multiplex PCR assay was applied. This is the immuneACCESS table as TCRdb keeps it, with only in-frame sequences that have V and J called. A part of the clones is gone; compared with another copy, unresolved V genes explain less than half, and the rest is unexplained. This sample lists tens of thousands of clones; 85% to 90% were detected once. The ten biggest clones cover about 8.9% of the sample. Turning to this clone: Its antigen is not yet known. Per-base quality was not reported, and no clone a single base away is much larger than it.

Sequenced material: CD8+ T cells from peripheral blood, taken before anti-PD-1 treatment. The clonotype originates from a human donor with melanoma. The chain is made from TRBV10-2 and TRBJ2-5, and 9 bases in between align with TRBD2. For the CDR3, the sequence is CASSKTSGQETQYF. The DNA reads TGCGCCAGCAGTAAGACTAGCGGCCAAGAGACCCAGTACTTC.